The rows below give T cell receptor beta chains drawn from one sample of a study of blood T cell repertoires in COVID-19. Profiled with immunoSEQ multiplex PCR; TCRdb holds only in-frame clones, not every one. Of about 150,000 clones detected, roughly nine tenths appear once; the ten largest clones hold around an eighth. The sequencing sample was made of peripheral blood. The receptor source for this set is a man aged 18 to 35 with COVID-19, enrolled during active disease. CDR3s include the opening cysteine and the closing phenylalanine or tryptophan. The D gene is left open where the match is weak. Clone sizes are given selectively: once, few, many, or a class where the clone is expanded.

j_call | clone_size | v_call | d_call | cdr3_nt | cdr3_aa
TRBJ1-4 | NA | TRBV25-1 | NA | TGTGCCAGCACCCCAGGGGATGAAAAACTGTTTTTT | CASTPGDEKLFF
TRBJ2-3 | NA | TRBV29-1 | TRBD2 | TGCAGCGTTGAGGGGACTAGCGGGAGGGCCGGCTCAGATACGCAGTATTTT | CSVEGTSGRAGSDTQYF
TRBJ1-4 | NA | TRBV27 | TRBD1 | TGTGCCAGCAGTCTACAGGGGGCAGGGGAAAAACTGCTTTTT | CASSLQGAGEKLLF
TRBJ2-2 | NA | TRBV6-5 | TRBD1 | TGTGCCAGCACCCTAACAGGGGCCAGCACCGGGGAGCTGTTTTTT | CASTLTGASTGELFF
TRBJ2-7 | NA | TRBV30 | NA | TGTGCCTGGAGTGTACCGCGTGGGGCCTGGGCGTACGAGCAGTACTTC | CAWSVPRGAWAYEQYF
TRBJ2-1 | NA | TRBV25-1 | NA | TGTGCCAGCAGTGAAAACAGGGACAATGAGCAGTTCTTC | CASSENRDNEQFF
TRBJ2-2 | NA | TRBV2 | NA | TGTGCCAGCATGCGGTCAGCCGGGGAGCTGTTTTTT | CASMRSAGELFF
TRBJ2-7 | once | TRBV20-1 | TRBD2 | TGCAGTGCTAGTTGGCTAGCGGGAGCCTCCTACGAGCAGTACTTC | CSASWLAGASYEQYF
TRBJ2-5 | NA | TRBV4-3 | NA | TGCGCCAGCAGCCAGGGGCCACGGTTGGGTGTTAGGGGGAGGGCCGCTGGGGAGACCCAGTACTTC | CASSQGPRLGVRGRAAGETQYF
TRBJ2-3 | NA | TRBV5-4 | NA | TGTGCCAGCAGCTTCGGGGGACAGAGCACAGATACGCAGTATTTT | CASSFGGQSTDTQYF
TRBJ1-3 | NA | TRBV7-2 | NA | TGTGCCAGCAGCTGGGCTACAACGGGAAACACCATATATTTT | CASSWATTGNTIYF
TRBJ2-5 | NA | TRBV10-3 | NA | TGTGCCATCATGGGATCTGGGGAGGAGACCCAGTACTTC | CAIMGSGEETQYF
TRBJ1-2 | NA | TRBV28 | NA | TGTGCCAGCAGAGCACAGGGCTGGGTCTATGGCTACACCTTC | CASRAQGWVYGYTF
TRBJ2-1 | NA | TRBV27 | TRBD1 | TGTGCCAGCAGTTTACAAGGGGACAGCCCTTACAATGAGCAGTTCTTC | CASSLQGDSPYNEQFF
TRBJ2-7 | NA | TRBV4-1 | TRBD1 | TGCGCCAGCAGCCGTTTAATCGGGACAGCCTACGAGCAGTACTTC | CASSRLIGTAYEQYF
TRBJ1-6 | NA | TRBV30 | NA | TGTGCCTGGAGCGAAGAGACAGGCTACTCACCCCTCCACTTT | CAWSEETGYSPLHF
TRBJ1-4 | NA | TRBV27 | TRBD1 | TGTGCCAGCAGTTCATTGACAGGGGACCCGTCTTCCAAGGAAAAACTGCTTTTT | CASSSLTGDPSSKEKLLF
TRBJ2-2 | NA | TRBV13 | NA | TGTGCCAGCAGCTCAGACACCGGGGAGCTGTTTTTT | CASSSDTGELFF
TRBJ2-1 | NA | TRBV6-1 | TRBD1 | TGTGCCAGCAGAGAAATCGGGACAGGAAGAAACAATGAGCAGTTCTTC | CASREIGTGRNNEQFF
TRBJ2-7 | once | TRBV5-5 | TRBD2 | TGTGCCAGCAGCTTGGTCGGGGGGTTGAATTACGAGCAGTACTTC | CASSLVGGLNYEQYF
TRBJ2-1 | NA | TRBV12-5 | TRBD2 | TGTGCTAGTGGTTTGGTCGCTAGCGGGGAGCAGTTCTTC | CASGLVASGEQFF
TRBJ2-7 | NA | TRBV28 | TRBD2 | TGTGCCAGCAGCTCCGACAGCGGGAAACCCTACGAGCAGTACTTC | CASSSDSGKPYEQYF
TRBJ1-2 | NA | TRBV15 | NA | TGTGCCACCAACAACGATAACTATGGCTACACCTTC | CATNNDNYGYTF